The 14 T cell receptor beta chains reported below all come from one sample, sequenced in a study of T cell responses to AZD1222 COVID-19 vaccine. Assay: immunoSEQ multiplex PCR; the TCRdb copy retains only in-frame clones and omits some. The sample comprises about 130,000 clones, 85% to 90% of which are singletons, and 1.9% rests with the top ten. Sequenced here: peripheral blood, sampled on day 0 of AZD1222 vaccination. All receptors derive from an adult in good health.

The rearrangement joins TRBV6-4 to TRBJ1-1; 7 bases are shared with TRBD1. This CDR3 has 15 amino acids. The J segment lost 0 bases and the V segment lost 6 bases, leaving 7 bases of the junction unmatched. The germline V gene encodes CDR1 MRHNA and CDR2 SNTAGT. The CDR3: CASRRDSIMNTEAFF. In DNA form, the CDR3 reads TGTGCCAGCAGGAGGGACAGTATAATGAACACTGAAGCTTTCTTT.

The chain has TRBV30 and TRBJ2-1, with a possible D match to TRBD1 (5 bases). Trimming pared 1 base from V and 14 bases from J, leaving 18 bases between. Germline assignment: CDR1 GTSNPN and CDR2 SVGIG (reference sequence). The CDR3 sequence is 13 residues long. This CDR3 is CAWSDGALVQEFF. The CDR3 DNA reads as TGTGCCTGGAGTGATGGGGCCCTAGTCCAGGAGTTCTTC.

The chain is built from TRBV19 and TRBJ1-1; 11 bases line up with TRBD1. This CDR3 has 17 amino acids. Germline V gene lookup returns CDR1 LNHDA and CDR2 SQIVND (reference sequence). V was clipped by 5 bases and J by 7 bases; unmatched bases: 15. The CDR3 protein is CASSHLAGTGGVVEAFF. The CDR3, as DNA: TGTGCCAGTAGTCACCTCGCCGGGACAGGGGGAGTGGTTGAAGCTTTCTTT. The complete variable domain, with remaining parts taken from reference TRBV19 and TRBJ1-1, reads DGGITQSPKYLFRKEGQNVTLSCEQNLNHDAMYWYRQDPGQGLRLIYYSQIVNDFQKGDIAEGYSVSREKKESFPLTVTSAQKNPTAFYLCASSHLAGTGGVVEAFFGQGTRLTVV.

This clone was observed once. This chain joins TRBV15 and TRBJ1-6, with TRBD1 identical over 8 bases. CDR3 length: 15 residues. Germline assignment: CDR1 LNHNV and CDR2 YYDKDF (reference sequence). The J segment lost 7 bases and the V segment lost 2 bases, leaving 4 bases of the junction unmatched. DNA for the CDR3: TGTGCCACCAGCAGATCGACAGGGGAAAATTCACCCCTCCACTTT. Translation gives CATSRSTGENSPLHF.

The rearrangement links TRBV4-1 to TRBJ2-5; a possible D gene is TRBD1 (6 bases). The CDR3 runs to 14 residues. Germline assignment: CDR1 MGHRA and CDR2 YSYEKL. Trimming stripped 1 base from V and 1 base from J, with 7 bases between. Here the CDR3 reads CASSQGDIQETQYF. CDR3 bases: TGCGCCAGCAGCCAAGGGGACATCCAAGAGACCCAGTACTTC.

The gene calls are TRBV27 and TRBJ2-1, with 8 positions matching TRBD1. Germline CDR1 is MNHEY and CDR2 is SMNVEV (reference sequence). J was trimmed by 4 bases and V by 6 bases; bases with no gene match: 14. This CDR3 is 17 amino acids long. DNA for the CDR3: TGTGCCAGCAGCTTACGCACCGGGACAGGACTTTACAATGAGCAGTTCTTC. This translates into CASSLRTGTGLYNEQFF.

This chain uses TRBV9 with TRBJ2-3; D ambiguous. The CDR3 covers 15 residues. The germline V and J ends were trimmed by 0 bases and 2 bases, with 10 bases remaining between them. Germline V gene lookup returns CDR1 SGDLS and CDR2 YYNGEE. CDR3 loop: CASSVALGITDTQYF. The DNA for the CDR3 is TGTGCCAGCAGCGTAGCTTTAGGAATCACAGATACGCAGTATTTT.

The J gene is TRBJ2-7, the V gene TRBV5-1, with D tentatively TRBD1 (6 bases). Germline V CDR1 and CDR2: SGHRS, YFSETQ. V was cut by 3 bases and J by 0 bases, with 7 bases left in between. The CDR3 consists of 13 residues. The DNA of the CDR3 is TGCGCCAGCAGCTGGGACAACTCCTACGAGCAGTACTTC. Translating it yields CASSWDNSYEQYF.

The chain combines TRBV2 with TRBJ1-2; D gene unclear. The CDR3 is 13 amino acids. Trimming shortened V by 6 bases and J by 2 bases, and 10 bases separated the two germline ends. Germline assignment: CDR1 SNHLY and CDR2 FYNNEI. The CDR3: CASSSGRNYGYTF. The CDR3 DNA reads as TGTGCCAGCAGCTCCGGGCGCAACTATGGCTACACCTTC.

The chain recombines TRBV7-3 with TRBJ1-2; D is unclear. Trimming pared 5 bases from V and 8 bases from J, leaving 24 bases between. Germline loops: CDR1 SGHTA, CDR2 FQGTGA. The CDR3 extends over 16 amino acids. The CDR3 here is CASSVGGFQAEHGYTF. The CDR3 coding sequence is TGTGCCAGCAGCGTCGGTGGCTTTCAAGCCGAACACGGCTACACCTTC.

This clone was detected once. This rearrangement joins TRBV28 to TRBJ1-2; D is possibly TRBD1 (6 bases). Trimming took off 5 bases at V and 8 bases at J, with 21 bases between the two ends. Germline-derived CDR1 and CDR2 are MDHEN and SYDVKM. The CDR3 is 15 residues long. CDR3 coding DNA: TGTGCCAGCAGTGTAATGGGGGCTTTTAGGGACGGCTACACCTTC. Encoded protein: CASSVMGAFRDGYTF.

The gene calls are TRBV24-1 and TRBJ2-7; D ambiguous. The CDR3 contains 13 residues. Deletions cut 5 bases from V and 1 base from J, with 8 bases between. In germline, CDR1 is KGHDR, CDR2 SFDVKD. CDR3 amino acids: CATSGKGSYEQYF. The CDR3 DNA follows: TGTGCCACCAGTGGAAAGGGTTCCTACGAGCAGTACTTC.

V gene TRBV7-6 combines with J gene TRBJ1-1, with 7 positions matching TRBD1. CDR3 length: 16 residues. Trimming at V came to 5 bases and at J to 6 bases, leaving 15 bases not matched to a gene. Germline lookup yields CDR1 SGHVS and CDR2 FNYEAQ. In DNA, the CDR3 is TGTGCCAGCAGCAATCCCGGTGACAGGGCGGAGGCTGAAGCTTTCTTT. Translating it yields CASSNPGDRAEAEAFF.

This chain links TRBV5-1 with TRBJ2-1; D is possibly TRBD1 (6 bases). The ends were cut back, 4 bases at V and 8 bases at J, with 16 bases in the middle. This CDR3 has 14 amino acids. CDR1 SGHRS and CDR2 YFSETQ come from the germline V gene. CDR3 loop: CASSLYVGADEQFF. The DNA for the CDR3 is TGCGCCAGCAGCCTTTACGTGGGGGCGGATGAGCAGTTCTTC.